This T cell receptor beta chain originates from a study of long-term antiretroviral therapy in people with HIV. General study points: Pre-ART clonal expansions dominated every time point's repertoire. CDR3 length ranges were narrower in HIV repertoires than in controls.

As concerns this clone: Its antigen is still unknown.

The CDR3 runs to 18 residues. Germline loops: CDR1 SGHVS, CDR2 FNYEAQ. With 2 bases clipped from V and 3 bases from J, the junction kept 15 bases outside the gene matches. It was in the United States that all participants with HIV were treated. The run of the v3.0 immunoSEQ assay was at survey level. Sequencing aimed to cover about 40,000-50,000 T-cell genomes per sample. Only in-frame clones appear in the TCRdb table, and some are missing; sequencing was by immunoSEQ multiplex PCR. The table lists some 18,000 clones, 79% of them singletons. The receptor comes from a man aged 18 to 30 with HIV. This specimen was unsorted PBMCs, taken at the start of antiretroviral therapy, before treatment. The V call is TRBV7-6, the J call TRBJ2-7; 8 bases fit TRBD2. As DNA, the CDR3 is TGTGCCAGCAGCTTAATATCCGTTTGGCGGGAGGTGGGCTACGAGCAGTACTTC. The encoded protein is CASSLISVWREVGYEQYF.